Listed below are T cell receptor beta chains from one sample, sequenced in a study of T cells in Graves' hyperthyroidism and ophthalmopathy. TCRdb processed the multiplex PCR reads anew with MiXCR; each CDR3 protein has one entry. Among approximately 690,000 distinct CDR3 sequences listed, approximately 14% were seen once. Sequencing was done on a sample of blood. The receptors shown here come from a woman aged 45-59 years with Graves' ophthalmopathy. Each CDR3 is given with its conserved first and last residue. The D gene is left open where the match is weak. For some rows the clone size is stated as once, few or many, or as a class when expanded; others skip it.

V	J	D	size	DNA	CDR3
TRBV4-3	TRBJ2-4	TRBD1	-	TGCGCCAGCAGCCCCTCAGGACAGGGGGCGTATGACATTCAGTACTTC	CASSPSGQGAYDIQYF
TRBV27	TRBJ1-1	-	many	TGTGCCAGCATGTATCGGGCCCCGATAACGAACACTGAAGCTTTCTTT	CASMYRAPITNTEAFF
TRBV15	TRBJ2-7	-	few	TGTGCCACCAGTACTTCCCCAGGGAGTACCTACGAGCAGTACTTC	CATSTSPGSTYEQYF
TRBV15	TRBJ1-5	-	-	TGTGCCACCAGCAGGGCGGGGAAGTTTTATAGCAATCAGCCCCAGCATTTT	CATSRAGKFYSNQPQHF
TRBV27	TRBJ2-5	TRBD2	many	TGTGCCAGCAGTACTAGCGGGAGGCGATGGGAGACCCAGTACTTC	CASSTSGRRWETQYF
TRBV7-9	TRBJ2-7	-	few	TGTGCCAGCAGCCCGAAGATAGCGCAACGGAACTACGAGCAGTACTTC	CASSPKIAQRNYEQYF
TRBV7-8	TRBJ2-7	TRBD2	many	TGTGCCAGCAGCCCCCTGGGGGCGGGAGGGCCCTACGAGCAGTACTTC	CASSPLGAGGPYEQYF
TRBV3-1	TRBJ2-5	-	-	TGTGCCAGCAGCCTCACTGGGCTGGAGACCCAGTACTTC	CASSLTGLETQYF
TRBV19	TRBJ2-5	TRBD2	few	TGTGCCAGTAGTAAACTAGCGGGAGATGAGACCCAGTACTTC	CASSKLAGDETQYF
TRBV28	TRBJ1-4	-	many	TGTGCCAGCAGTCGAGCCCCTGAGAATGAAAAACTGTTTTTT	CASSRAPENEKLFF
TRBV6-1	TRBJ1-5	-	many	TGTGCCAGCAGTGAATTATTGTCTCTACCTTTCTATCAGCCCCAGCATTTT	CASSELLSLPFYQPQHF
TRBV2	TRBJ2-1	TRBD2	-	TGTGCCAGCGGTGTAGCGGGGTACAGCCCCTACAATGAGCAGTTCTTC	CASGVAGYSPYNEQFF
TRBV7-9	TRBJ2-7	-	many	TGTGCCAGCAGCTTAGTCAGCGGACCGACTGAGGAGCAGTACTTC	CASSLVSGPTEEQYF
TRBV20-1	TRBJ2-1	TRBD2	few	TGCAGTGCGAGCAGACTAGCGAGTTGGAATGAGCAGTTCTTC	CSASRLASWNEQFF
TRBV28	TRBJ2-1	TRBD1	-	TGTGCCAGCAGTTGGGGACAGCACGGAAATGAGCAGTTCTTC	CASSWGQHGNEQFF
TRBV9	TRBJ2-7	-	-	TGTGCCAGCAGCGTAGCGGGGGCAGGGAAGACGGGGGAGCAGTACTTC	CASSVAGAGKTGEQYF
TRBV10-3	TRBJ2-2	-	-	TGTGCCATCCAAAGGGGCCGGAACACCGGGGAGCTGTTTTTT	CAIQRGRNTGELFF
TRBV20-1	TRBJ2-7	TRBD2	few	TGCAGTGCCTTCTCCGGGACTAGAGGGGACGAGCAGTACTTC	CSAFSGTRGDEQYF
TRBV7-9	TRBJ2-1	-	many	TGTGCCAGCAGCTTCCAGTCGAATGAGCAGTTCTTC	CASSFQSNEQFF
TRBV9	TRBJ2-7	-	few	TGTGCCAGCAGCCCCAGTGGAGGGTTTAGCTACGAGCAGTACTTC	CASSPSGGFSYEQYF
TRBV28	TRBJ2-7	-	few	TGTGCCAGCAGTTTCAGACCCCACGAGCAGTACTTC	CASSFRPHEQYF
TRBV2	TRBJ2-7	TRBD1	many	TGTGCCAGCAGAGATAGACAGGGTCTCTCCTACGAGCAGTACTTC	CASRDRQGLSYEQYF
TRBV28	TRBJ2-7	TRBD1	-	TGTGCCAGCACCGCCTCCGGGACAGGGAACGAGCAGTACTTC	CASTASGTGNEQYF
TRBV12-3/TRBV12-4	TRBJ2-3	TRBD1	-	TGTGCCAGCAGCCTACAGGGGCTTACGCAGTATTTT	CASSLQGLTQYF
TRBV9	TRBJ1-1	-	many	TGTGCCAGCGACACTGGGGTCCCGAACACTGAAGCTTTCTTT	CASDTGVPNTEAFF
TRBV7-9	TRBJ2-3	TRBD1	many	TGTGCCAAACAGGGGGCTCCTACAGATACGCAGTATTTT	CAKQGAPTDTQYF
TRBV9	TRBJ2-5	-	-	TGTGCCAGCAGCAAACGGGCCGCGGAAATCCAAGAGACCCAGTACTTC	CASSKRAAEIQETQYF
TRBV7-8	TRBJ2-4	TRBD1	many	TGTGCCAGCAGCTTAAGTGGACAGGGGGCCAAAAACATTCAGTACTTC	CASSLSGQGAKNIQYF
TRBV6-2/TRBV6-3	TRBJ1-5	-	many	TGTGCCAGCCATCACAGGGTGGAACAGCCCCAGCATTTT	CASHHRVEQPQHF
TRBV12-5	TRBJ2-7	TRBD1	many	TGTGCTAGTGGCCTCGACAGGGGGCGAAGGGACGAGCAGTACTTC	CASGLDRGRRDEQYF
TRBV30	TRBJ2-3	TRBD2	many	TGTGCCTGGAGTGTAGGACTAGGTCAGGATACGCAGTATTTT	CAWSVGLGQDTQYF
TRBV19	TRBJ1-1	-	few	TGTGCCAGTAGTATATTAAGGGGGGATAACACTGAAGCTTTCTTT	CASSILRGDNTEAFF
TRBV6-1	TRBJ2-2	TRBD1	-	TGTGCCAGCAGTGGGACAGGGGTCCTCACCGGGGAGCTGTTTTTT	CASSGTGVLTGELFF
TRBV9	TRBJ2-1	TRBD2	-	TGTGCCAGCAGCCCCCGTAGCGGGAGGGCCTACAATGAGCAGTTCTTC	CASSPRSGRAYNEQFF
TRBV20-1	TRBJ2-3	TRBD2	many	TGCAGTGCCTTACGGGGCGGGAGTAGTACAGATACGCAGTATTTT	CSALRGGSSTDTQYF
TRBV2	TRBJ2-3	TRBD2	many	TGTGCCAGCAGTGACCTAGCGGGAGGGTTCACAGATACGCAGTATTTT	CASSDLAGGFTDTQYF
TRBV4-1	TRBJ2-1	-	-	TGCGCCAGCAGCCCGGGAACCGCCTCCTACAATGAGCAGTTCTTC	CASSPGTASYNEQFF
TRBV10-3	TRBJ1-3	-	-	TGTGCCATCAGCGCCGGGGCGATCGGGCGCGATGGAAACACCATATATTTT	CAISAGAIGRDGNTIYF
TRBV11-2	TRBJ2-1	TRBD2	few	TGTGCCAGCAGCTCTAGTCCCGGGACTAGCGGGAGGTTGTTTAAAGCTGAGCAGTTCTTC	CASSSSPGTSGRLFKAEQFF
TRBV28	TRBJ1-4	-	many	TGTGCCAGCGGGAACAGGGAAAAACTGTTTTTT	CASGNREKLFF
TRBV6-7	TRBJ1-1	-	few	TGTGCCAGCAGTAACCCGCAGGGGTCCCCTGAAGCTTTCTTT	CASSNPQGSPEAFF
TRBV11-3	TRBJ2-1	TRBD1	many	TGTGCCAGCAGACCGACAGGGGGCGATTACAATGAGCAGTTCTTC	CASRPTGGDYNEQFF
TRBV19	TRBJ1-4	-	few	TGTGCCAGTAGTGCCGACTCCTGGAGTGAAAAACTGTTTTTT	CASSADSWSEKLFF
TRBV7-2	TRBJ2-2	-	many	TGTGCCAGCCAGCGGGCGCGTTCCACCGGGGAGCTGTTTTTT	CASQRARSTGELFF
TRBV4-3	TRBJ2-1	-	-	TGCGCCAGCAGCCAAGATCCCCACGCTATTGAGCAGTTCTTC	CASSQDPHAIEQFF
TRBV12-5	TRBJ1-5	-	-	TGTGCTAGTGGTCCGGACGGCTCCAATCAGCCCCAGCATTTT	CASGPDGSNQPQHF
TRBV10-3	TRBJ2-2	TRBD1	many	TGTGCCATCGGAAAGACCGGGACAGCAATTCTCACCGGGGAGCTGTTTTTT	CAIGKTGTAILTGELFF
TRBV7-9	TRBJ1-2	-	-	TGTGCCAGCAGCTCGCTTTTATATGGCTACACCTTC	CASSSLLYGYTF
TRBV24-1	TRBJ2-1	-	-	TGTGCCACCAACAACAGGGGAGGCTCCTACAATGAGCAGTTCTTC	CATNNRGGSYNEQFF
TRBV15	TRBJ2-5	TRBD1	many	TGTGCCACCAGCAGCGCTAGGGGACAGGGGCAAGAGACCCAGTACTTC	CATSSARGQGQETQYF